These 5 T cell receptor beta chains came from one sample sequenced in a study of blood T cells in healthy people across ages. A second PCR of roughly 7 to 11 cycles used a sample-barcoded 5' primer and a J-beta primer mix. TCRdb re-called the 5' RACE reads through MiXCR, storing one row per CDR3 protein. The sample has fewer than 650,000 distinct CDR3 sequences, around 27% seen once; the top ten hold approximately 3.6%. This sample also appeared in a second study, on T cells of mothers and their children.

The specimen sequenced was blood. These receptor sequences come from a boy aged 2 to 10 in good health.

The chain is built from TRBV12-3 or TRBV12-4 and TRBJ2-5; weak D call: TRBD2 (5 bases). The assigned J gene may be wrong: the sequence end matches TRBJ2-7 better. This CDR3 has 14 amino acids. The CDR3 nucleotides are TGTGCCAGCAGACCTGGGGAGACCAAAGACGAGCAGTACTTC. It codes for CASRPGETKDEQYF.

V and J are TRBV7-2 and TRBJ2-5; tentatively, D is TRBD1 (6 bases). V was clipped by 3 bases and J by 0 bases, with 14 bases between them. CDR1 is SGHTA and CDR2 is FQGNSA in the germline V gene. This CDR3 is built from 16 residues. CDR3 in DNA: TGTGCCAGCAGCTTCCGACAAGGGGGATACCAAGAGACCCAGTACTTC. As protein: CASSFRQGGYQETQYF.

This clonotype was detected only once. This chain joins TRBV5-1 and TRBJ2-5; no firm D call. The CDR3 is 14 residues long. Germline CDR1 is SGHRS and CDR2 is YFSETQ. V lost 0 bases to trimming and J lost 7 bases, with 13 bases between them. CDR3 DNA: TGCGCCAGCAGCTTGGACAACCCCGGTGGGACCCAGTACTTC. Its translation is CASSLDNPGGTQYF.

This sequence joins TRBV7-9 and TRBJ2-1; weak D call: TRBD1 (6 bases). Germline CDR1 SEHNR, CDR2 FQNEAQ (reference sequence). The CDR3 totals 12 residues. With 3 bases removed from V and 10 bases from J, the gap between germline ends came to 10 bases. CDR3 in DNA: TGTGCCAGCAGCTTCGACAGGATAGAGCAGTTCTTC. Translating it yields CASSFDRIEQFF.

The chain uses TRBV5-1 and TRBJ2-3; maybe TRBD2 (6 bases). Per germline, CDR1 SGHRS and CDR2 YFSETQ. This CDR3 has 17 residues. The V end lost 0 bases, the J end lost 3 bases, and 17 bases lay between the germline ends. CDR3 nucleotide sequence: TGCGCCAGCAGCTTGGAAACCGGGACGGGGGATACAGATACGCAGTATTTT. This translates into CASSLETGTGDTDTQYF. Full variable domain (missing parts from reference TRBV5-1 and TRBJ2-3): KAGVTQTPRYLIKTRGQQVTLSCSPISGHRSVSWYQQTPGQGLQFLFEYFSETQRNKGNFPGRFSGRQFSNSRSEMNVSTLELGDSALYLCASSLETGTGDTDTQYFGPGTRLTVL.